Below, 4 T cell receptor beta chains from the same sample are listed, as sequenced in a study of OX40 agonist ivuxolimab in advanced cancers. Assay: immunoSEQ multiplex PCR; the TCRdb copy retains only in-frame clones and omits some. The sample yields more than 40,000 clones, 88% seen once. Sample: CD4+ or CD8+ T cells sorted from blood, taken in a trial of the OX40 agonist ivuxolimab. These receptor sequences come from an adult with an advanced solid tumor such as melanoma, head and neck, liver or kidney cancer.

The chain uses TRBV19 and TRBJ2-2, with TRBD2 matching over 9 bases. V lost 7 bases to trimming and J lost 2 bases; unmatched junction nucleotides: 5. In germline, CDR1 is LNHDA, CDR2 SQIVND (reference sequence). This CDR3 has 15 residues. The CDR3 loop reads CASKAGGPNTGELFF. The CDR3 bases are TGTGCCAGTAAGGCGGGAGGGCCCAACACCGGGGAGCTGTTTTTT.

CDR3 in DNA: TGTGCCAGCAGTGAAAGGTTTGCAGGGGCCTACGAGCAGTACTTC. Amino acids: CASSERFAGAYEQYF. The chain uses TRBV2 and TRBJ2-7; TRBD1 might be the D (6 bases). Germline V gene sequence: CDR1 SNHLY, CDR2 FYNNEI. Trimming removed 2 bases at V and 2 bases at J, with 13 bases between. The CDR3 is made up of 15 amino acids.

The gene calls are TRBV19 and TRBJ2-7; D possibly corresponds to TRBD1 (6 bases). V was cut by 3 bases and J by 3 bases, with 12 bases left in between. This CDR3 region has 14 residues. Germline CDR1 is LNHDA and CDR2 is SQIVND (reference sequence). CDR3 bases: TGTGCCAGTAGTATGGGGGCCTCGTACTACGAGCAGTACTTC. Protein product: CASSMGASYYEQYF.

V is TRBV11-2 and J is TRBJ2-1; 12 positions agree with TRBD2. The CDR3 has 17 residues. With V trimmed by 0 bases and J by 7 bases, 7 bases remained unmatched. In germline, CDR1 is SGHAT, CDR2 FQNNGV. The CDR3 loop reads CASSLEASGRVGNEQFF. The CDR3 bases are TGTGCCAGCAGCTTAGAGGCTAGCGGGAGGGTAGGGAATGAGCAGTTCTTC.